These T cell receptor beta chains were read from a single sample in a study of T cell responses to AZD1222 COVID-19 vaccine. Here immunoSEQ multiplex PCR was the method, and the copy in TCRdb shows in-frame clones only, minus some. The repertoire holds roughly 120,000 clones, over 80% seen once, with approximately 8% in the top ten. The sample in question was peripheral blood, obtained 28 days after the second AZD1222 dose. These receptors all stem from an adult who received the AZD1222 COVID-19 vaccine. Each CDR3 is given with its conserved first and last residue. The D gene is left open where the match is weak. Size values are once, few and many counts, or a class for expanded clones, and some rows have none.

CDR3aa,CDR3nt,d_gene,v_gene,j_gene,abundance
CASSYSGGVSTEQYF,TGTGCCAGCAGTTACTCGGGGGGCGTATCAACCGAGCAGTACTTC,NA,TRBV6-6,TRBJ2-7,NA
CASSRGLAGGSDTQYF,TGTGCCAGCAGCCGGGGACTAGCGGGAGGTTCCGATACGCAGTATTTT,TRBD2,TRBV7-2,TRBJ2-3,NA
CASSQVGSWDYGYTF,TGCGCCAGCAGCCAAGTAGGCAGTTGGGACTATGGCTACACCTTC,NA,TRBV4-1,TRBJ1-2,NA
CASSSTGTGSDGYTF,TGTGCCAGCAGCTCCACCGGGACAGGGAGTGATGGCTACACCTTC,TRBD1,TRBV5-5,TRBJ1-2,NA
CASSPPKGNDNSPLHF,TGTGCCAGCAGCCCCCCGAAAGGGAACGATAATTCACCCCTCCACTTT,NA,TRBV5-4,TRBJ1-6,NA
CASSSRNRGVYGYTF,TGTGCCAGCAGTTCAAGAAACAGGGGTGTCTATGGCTACACCTTC,TRBD1,TRBV28,TRBJ1-2,NA
CASSLGQNTEAFF,TGTGCTAGCAGCTTGGGCCAAAACACTGAAGCTTTCTTT,NA,TRBV7-7,TRBJ1-1,NA
CASRVGQGVRNNEQFF,TGTGCCAGCAGGGTCGGACAGGGGGTACGAAACAATGAGCAGTTCTTC,TRBD1,TRBV2,TRBJ2-1,few
CSASPNRGGYQPQHF,TGCAGTGCTAGTCCAAACAGGGGGGGGTATCAGCCCCAGCATTTT,TRBD1,TRBV20-1,TRBJ1-5,NA
CASSLAEDTQYF,TGTGCCAGCAGTCTAGCGGAAGATACGCAGTATTTT,TRBD2,TRBV28,TRBJ2-3,once
CASSQDGLAGSRWETQYF,TGTGCCAGCAGCCAAGATGGACTAGCGGGGTCCCGGTGGGAGACCCAGTACTTC,TRBD2,TRBV14,TRBJ2-5,once
CASSLVQGQGDTEAFF,TGTGCCAGCAGCTTGGTCCAGGGGCAGGGGGACACTGAAGCTTTCTTT,TRBD1,TRBV5-5,TRBJ1-1,NA
CASSESPGQKNIQYF,TGTGCCAGCAGTGAATCGCCGGGACAGAAAAACATTCAGTACTTC,TRBD1,TRBV2,TRBJ2-4,NA
CASGRREGRDEQFF,TGCGCCAGCGGAAGGCGGGAGGGCAGGGATGAGCAGTTCTTC,TRBD2,TRBV5-1,TRBJ2-1,NA
CASSQDRGQINADTQYF,TGTGCCAGCAGCCAAGATCGAGGTCAGATCAACGCAGATACGCAGTATTTT,NA,TRBV14,TRBJ2-3,NA
CASSAEDRSYGYTF,TGTGCCAGCAGCGCCGAGGACAGGAGCTATGGCTACACCTTC,TRBD1,TRBV9,TRBJ1-2,NA
CASSPGRSPLHF,TGTGCCAGCAGCCCCGGACGGTCACCCCTCCACTTT,NA,TRBV3-1/TRBV3-2,TRBJ1-6,NA
CASSLPPQETQYF,TGTGCCAGCAGCTTACCACCTCAAGAGACCCAGTACTTC,NA,TRBV7-9,TRBJ2-5,NA
CSARIGAQETQYF,TGCAGCGCCCGCATCGGGGCCCAAGAGACCCAGTACTTC,NA,TRBV29-1,TRBJ2-5,NA
CASSFGTELGEQYF,TGTGCCAGCTCATTTGGGACAGAGCTTGGCGAGCAGTACTTC,TRBD1,TRBV18,TRBJ2-7,NA
CASSWDIGQPQHF,TGTGCCAGCAGTTGGGACATTGGCCAGCCCCAGCATTTT,NA,TRBV28,TRBJ1-5,NA
CASSPGATNTGELFF,TGTGCCAGCAGCCCCGGGGCCACGAACACCGGGGAGCTGTTTTTT,NA,TRBV7-9,TRBJ2-2,once
CASSLRSDSPLHF,TGTGCCAGCTCACTCAGGTCGGATTCACCCCTCCACTTT,NA,TRBV18,TRBJ1-6,NA
CASRRGDGTNEKLFF,TGCGCCAGCAGACGGGGGGATGGAACTAATGAAAAACTGTTTTTT,NA,TRBV5-1,TRBJ1-4,NA
CASSGGLGVNAQYF,TGTGCCAGCAGCGGGGGACTCGGAGTAAATGCGCAGTATTTT,NA,TRBV9,TRBJ2-3,NA
CASSFVTLDEQFF,TGTGCCAGCAGCTTCGTTACCTTGGATGAGCAGTTCTTC,NA,TRBV5-5,TRBJ2-1,NA
CAISASGGSTDTQYF,TGTGCCATCAGTGCCAGCGGGGGTTCCACAGATACGCAGTATTTT,TRBD2,TRBV10-3,TRBJ2-3,NA
CATSSDRVSYTF,TGTGCCACCAGCAGCGACAGGGTGAGCTACACCTTC,TRBD1,TRBV15,TRBJ1-2,NA
CAIKSGQGSYNEQFF,TGTGCCATCAAATCTGGGCAGGGGAGCTACAATGAGCAGTTCTTC,NA,TRBV10-3,TRBJ2-1,NA
CASSLRGPLNTGELFF,TGTGCCAGCAGTTTACGGGGTCCTTTGAACACCGGGGAGCTGTTTTTT,NA,TRBV27,TRBJ2-2,NA
CASSFMGENTEAFF,TGCGCCAGCAGCTTCATGGGAGAGAACACTGAAGCTTTCTTT,NA,TRBV4-1,TRBJ1-1,NA
CASSAGGDSNQPQHF,TGCGCCAGCAGTGCGGGAGGCGATAGCAATCAGCCCCAGCATTTT,NA,TRBV10-1,TRBJ1-5,NA
CSAGRDRQNEQFF,TGCAGCGCTGGCCGGGACAGACAAAATGAGCAGTTCTTC,TRBD1,TRBV29-1,TRBJ2-1,NA
CASSLELAVQETQYF,TGTGCCAGCAGCTTAGAGCTAGCGGTACAAGAGACCCAGTACTTC,TRBD2,TRBV7-2,TRBJ2-5,NA
CASRTTGASYEQYF,TGTGCCAGCAGAACTACAGGGGCCTCCTACGAGCAGTACTTC,TRBD1,TRBV5-4,TRBJ2-7,NA
CASSETPVGGYTF,TGTGCCAGCAGTGAAACCCCGGTGGGTGGCTACACCTTC,NA,TRBV6-1,TRBJ1-2,NA